The T cell receptor beta chain described here comes from a study of blood T cell repertoires in COVID-19 (dated by TCRdb to about 2020). As for the study more broadly: Samples covering the acute and convalescent phases of COVID-19 were provided by collaborators in the United States, Italy and Spain. The prospective study material was composed of cDNA or gDNA derived from T cells, B-cell-depleted T cells, or PBMCs. Deeply sampled blood TCRbeta repertoires from subjects exposed to, actively infected with, or recovered from COVID-19 were included in the dataset. A freely available public database, intended as a resource for researchers studying the immune response to SARS-CoV-2, is where the repertoires were released. The samples were drawn from two sources: the first 160 participants of the ongoing ImmuneRACE study, and 1,200 or so subjects contributed by 6 global collaborators. The sample metadata nearly always contained a de-identified subject ID, COVID-19 status, age in years and sex. HLA class I and class II types, where available, came from metadata supplied by the sample provider rather than from assay-based typing. Results the study describes overall, beyond this receptor: The amount of clinical and demographic metadata varied by source and participant and was provided uncurated.

CDR1 is given as SNHLY and CDR2 as FYNNEI, both from the germline V gene. A distance of 15 bases separates the germline ends of V and J, which lose 8 bases and 3 bases respectively. From the cysteine through the phenylalanine, the CDR3 covers 14 amino acids. The DNA shown is the 42-base CDR3, in frame from base 1. Comments on this clone: This receptor's antigen is unknown. No base quality values were provided; no much bigger clone lies one nucleotide off.

TCRbeta CDR3 regions were amplified from genomic DNA using the immunoSEQ Assay, a bias-controlled multiplex PCR. The authors' pipeline ran thus. The number of nucleated cells in each sample was estimated from the amplification of reference gene primers within the assay. Sequence reads were collapsed and filtered to measure the absolute abundance of every unique TCRbeta CDR3 rearrangement. For each sample, productive Simpson clonality was calculated as the square root of Simpson's diversity index across productive rearrangements. The immuneACCESS repertoire file appears here via TCRdb, limited to in-frame rearrangements. These files lack a portion of the clones; in checked studies, under half of the deficit traces to unresolved V genes, and the cause of the others is not known. That table supplies the V and J calls and clone size; D and trimming were determined from the DNA. The sample yields approximately 76,000 clones; roughly 80% were counted once. Of the sample, around 10% falls within the top ten clones.

Whole blood was collected in K2EDTA tubes by collaborating institutions according to the institutions' own protocols. For TCRbeta analysis, collaborators shipped samples in one of three forms: frozen whole blood, isolated PBMCs, or DNA extracted from either of those sample types. The sequence is built from TRBV2 and TRBJ2-3; TRBD2 might be the D gene, on 6 matching bases. The specimen was peripheral blood. The TCR was taken from a man aged 50-60 years with acute or convalescent COVID-19. The nucleotides are TGTGCCAGCTCCGAAGGGAGGAGGACAGATACGCAGTATTTT. This is translated as CASSEGRRTDTQYF.